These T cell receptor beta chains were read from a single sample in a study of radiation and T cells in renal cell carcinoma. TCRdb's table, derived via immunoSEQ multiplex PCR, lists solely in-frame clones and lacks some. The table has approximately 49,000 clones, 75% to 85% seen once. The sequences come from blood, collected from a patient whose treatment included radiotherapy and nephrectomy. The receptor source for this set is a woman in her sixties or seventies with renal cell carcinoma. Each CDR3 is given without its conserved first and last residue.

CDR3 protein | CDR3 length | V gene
ASSPPGTGAEKLF | 13 | TRBV7-9
ASSLMDQGNTGELF | 14 | TRBV7-6
ASSLELGSYNEQF | 13 | TRBV7-6
ASSLNRPGPQGTQY | 14 | TRBV5-1
ASRLMNTEAF | 10 | TRBV28
ASSLGPEAF | 9 | TRBV5-6
ASSLTLAGAGYNEQF | 15 | TRBV7-2
ASSPRPGTGREKLF | 14 | TRBV7-2
ASSLPRGGYT | 10 | TRBV5-5
AWGRGRSTDTQY | 12 | TRBV30
AIRGAFSTDTQY | 12 | TRBV10-3
ASGAGYT | 7 | TRBV7-2
ASSLVDRDYSYEQY | 14 | TRBV7-9
AFSDREGLAGGPGTGELF | 18 | TRBV30
ASSPRTGVSNQPQH | 14 | TRBV19
ASSQGRLAGEYNEQF | 15 | TRBV4-2
ASSSTGSTSGNTIY | 14 | TRBV7-2
AMTGAGETQY | 10 | TRBV6-1
ASSLRGQSSYEQY | 13 | TRBV11-3
ASSYNLAEDGYT | 12 | TRBV6-5
ASSYGTSGNEQF | 12 | TRBV5-5
ASSLGGSTDTQY | 12 | TRBV5-4
ASTPDGNQPQH | 11 | TRBV19
ASSTTGAQDNTGELF | 15 | TRBV28
ASSSGRDYGYT | 11 | TRBV7-9
ASSLGLMNTEAF | 12 | TRBV5-8
ASSPELSGNTIY | 12 | TRBV6-5
ASSLTGAGYEQY | 12 | TRBV5-1